Each of the 12 T cell receptor beta chains below was sequenced from the same sample in a study of glioma-infiltrating T cells after dendritic cell vaccination. Data came from immunoSEQ multiplex PCR; TCRdb stores just in-frame clones and leaves some out. The table shows roughly 50,000 clones, with 70% to 90% occurring only once. Time point here: after dendritic cell vaccination, including at tumor progression/relapse. This sample comprised blood, obtained after dendritic cell vaccination. The receptors were gathered from a human donor with glioblastoma.

In this sample, this clone turned up a few times. The V call is TRBV10-3, the J call TRBJ1-5, with 7 nucleotides matching TRBD1. The junction had 0 bases not matched to a gene; V was cut back by 5 bases and J by 5 bases. The CDR3 extends over 12 amino acids. The germline V gene has CDR1 ENHRY and CDR2 SYGVKD. DNA of the CDR3: TGTGCCATCAGTCAGGGGGATCAGCCCCAGCATTTT. It yields the protein CAISQGDQPQHF.

V and J are TRBV5-1 and TRBJ2-3, with 8 bases matching TRBD2. The V gene's germline CDR1 is SGHRS and CDR2 YFSETQ. V shed 4 bases and J 7 bases; nucleotides not matched to a gene: 11. The CDR3 is 15 residues long. The CDR3 DNA is TGCGCCAGCAGCCGGGGGGTAGCGGGACCCAATACGCAGTATTTT. This translates into CASSRGVAGPNTQYF.

The V call is TRBV15, the J call TRBJ1-2, with 10 bases fitting TRBD1. J gave up 7 bases and V 5 bases, and 16 bases lay outside the gene matches. Germline V gene lookup returns CDR1 LNHNV and CDR2 YYDKDF (reference sequence). The CDR3 consists of 17 residues. The CDR3 is CATSPKLPGQGISGYTF. DNA for the CDR3: TGTGCCACCAGCCCTAAACTTCCGGGACAGGGGATTTCTGGCTACACCTTC.

The J gene is TRBJ2-1, the V gene TRBV2; a possible D gene is TRBD2 (5 bases). The V end lost 4 bases, the J end lost 5 bases, and 9 bases lay between the germline ends. Germline lookup yields CDR1 SNHLY and CDR2 FYNNEI. This CDR3 is built from 13 residues. CDR3 in DNA: TGTGCCAGCAGTGTTACTAGGGACAATGAGCAGTTCTTC. Residues: CASSVTRDNEQFF.

The chain has TRBV2 and TRBJ2-2, with TRBD1 matching 8 bases. Germline CDR1 SNHLY, CDR2 FYNNEI. This CDR3 contains 16 residues. V was clipped by 5 bases and J by 6 bases; unmatched bases: 11. The CDR3 DNA reads as TGTGCCAGCAGTACAACAGGACAGGGAGCTGCCGGGGAGCTGTTTTTT. It translates to CASSTTGQGAAGELFF. The full variable domain, with the rest looked up from reference TRBV2 and TRBJ2-2, is EPEVTQTPSHQVTQMGQEVILRCVPISNHLYFYWYRQILGQKVEFLVSFYNNEISEKSEIFDDQFSVERPDGSNFTLKIRSTKLEDSAMYFCASSTTGQGAAGELFFGEGSRLTVL.

The chain joins TRBV28 to TRBJ1-5; D gene ambiguous. CDR1 and CDR2 (germline): MDHEN, SYDVKM. Deletions cut 6 bases from V and 2 bases from J, with 8 bases between. The CDR3 contains 13 residues. In DNA, the CDR3 is TGTGCCAGCAGACAGTCGGGCAATCAGCCCCAGCATTTT. Amino acids: CASRQSGNQPQHF.

This chain uses TRBV2 with TRBJ2-3; no reliable D call. The CDR3 runs 16 residues. The V end was cut by 2 bases, the J end by 0 bases, with 12 bases between. CDR1 is SNHLY, CDR2 FYNNEI, per germline. The CDR3 DNA reads as TGTGCCAGCAGTGAACCAATAGTGACTAGCACAGATACGCAGTATTTT. Translation: CASSEPIVTSTDTQYF. Looking up the rest from reference TRBV2 and TRBJ2-3 gives the full variable domain: EPEVTQTPSHQVTQMGQEVILRCVPISNHLYFYWYRQILGQKVEFLVSFYNNEISEKSEIFDDQFSVERPDGSNFTLKIRSTKLEDSAMYFCASSEPIVTSTDTQYFGPGTRLTVL.

This chain links TRBV2 with TRBJ1-5; 11 bases map to TRBD1. The CDR3 is 15 amino acids. The V gene's germline CDR1 is SNHLY and CDR2 FYNNEI. Trimming cost V 4 bases and J 2 bases; bases outside gene matches: 1. CDR3 residues: CASSVGQGGNQPQHF. CDR3 sequence (DNA): TGTGCCAGCAGTGTGGGACAGGGGGGCAATCAGCCCCAGCATTTT.

This rearrangement joins TRBV19 to TRBJ2-5, with TRBD2 as a possible D gene (6 bases). The CDR3 is made up of 13 amino acids. V shed 4 bases and J shed 5 bases, with 11 bases lying between them. CDR1 is LNHDA, CDR2 SQIVND, per germline (reference sequence). CDR3: CASSRLVGETQYF. CDR3 nucleotides: TGTGCCAGTAGTAGACTAGTCGGTGAGACCCAGTACTTC.

This chain uses TRBV4-3 with TRBJ2-7, with D possibly matching TRBD2 (6 bases). This CDR3 region has 13 residues. Per germline, CDR1 LGHNA and CDR2 YSLEER. V lost 4 bases, J lost 6 bases, and 13 bases lay in between. CDR3: CASSRARGVEQYF. The CDR3 nucleotides read TGCGCCAGCAGCCGGGCCCGCGGGGTCGAGCAGTACTTC.

The CDR3 sequence: CASTPGGPTYEQYF. The CDR3 DNA is TGTGCCAGCACCCCCGGAGGTCCTACCTACGAGCAGTACTTC. The gene calls are TRBV28 and TRBJ2-7; D perhaps matches TRBD2 (5 bases). This CDR3 spans 14 amino acids. CDR1 is MDHEN, CDR2 SYDVKM, per germline. The V end was cut by 7 bases, the J end by 2 bases, with 15 bases between.

This chain uses TRBV28 with TRBJ2-5, with D perhaps matching TRBD2 (5 bases). The CDR3 runs 14 residues. V was pared by 7 bases and J by 2 bases, with 14 bases between. The germline V gene has CDR1 MDHEN and CDR2 SYDVKM. Here the CDR3 reads CASISGADQETQYF. In DNA form, the CDR3 reads TGTGCCAGCATAAGCGGAGCCGATCAAGAGACCCAGTACTTC.